A single sample gave rise to the 9 T cell receptor beta chains below, sequenced in a study of radiation and T cells in renal cell carcinoma. Sequenced by immunoSEQ multiplex PCR; TCRdb stores in-frame clones only, minus some. The sample lists 160,000 or so clones, roughly 87% occurring once. Specified time point: blood 2 weeks post-SBRT. The treatment denotes: 15 Gy SBRT to primary tumor, nephrectomy 4 weeks later. The sequenced sample was blood, obtained from a patient whose treatment included radiotherapy and nephrectomy. The receptors originated from a woman in her forties or fifties with renal cell carcinoma.

The chain is built from TRBV29-1 and TRBJ2-5, with unresolved D. Looked up from germline, CDR1 is SQVTM and CDR2 is ANQGSEA. This CDR3 comprises 13 residues. With 4 bases removed from V and 5 bases from J, the gap between germline ends came to 14 bases. The CDR3 here is CSVGPQPGETQYF. The CDR3 coding sequence is TGCAGCGTTGGGCCCCAGCCTGGGGAGACCCAGTACTTC.

The chain combines TRBV7-9 with TRBJ1-1, with 9 positions matching TRBD1. Germline trimming cut 6 bases from V and 6 bases from J; bases unmatched to any gene: 5. Looked up from germline, CDR1 is SEHNR and CDR2 is FQNEAQ (reference sequence). The CDR3 spans 13 residues. The CDR3 region has the DNA TGTGCCAGCAGGGGACAGGGCTCGGCTGAAGCTTTCTTT. Protein sequence: CASRGQGSAEAFF.

This chain joins TRBV29-1 and TRBJ2-7; TRBD2 is a possible D gene (5 bases). V was cut by 6 bases and J by 0 bases, with 15 bases left in between. CDR3 length: 14 residues. Germline-derived CDR1 and CDR2 are SQVTM and ANQGSEA. CDR3 sequence: CSVDFGGLSYEQYF. DNA of the CDR3: TGCAGCGTAGACTTTGGTGGACTCTCCTACGAGCAGTACTTC.

This clone was found a few times. Within the sample, other DNA sequences also encode this same CDR3. This rearrangement joins TRBV4-3 to TRBJ1-1, with a tentative D call TRBD1 (6 bases). Germline V gene lookup returns CDR1 LGHNA and CDR2 YSLEER. Trimming cost V 4 bases and J 3 bases, with 15 bases left between them. This CDR3 has 15 residues. CDR3 amino acids: CASSLQGRPDTEAFF. CDR3 in DNA: TGCGCCAGCAGCCTCCAGGGGAGGCCCGACACTGAAGCTTTCTTT.

This clone has just a few counts. The chain links TRBV7-8 to TRBJ1-1, with D perhaps TRBD1 (5 bases). The CDR3 length is 15 residues. Germline assignment: CDR1 SGHVS and CDR2 FQNEAQ. The V end was cut by 0 bases, the J end by 0 bases, with 8 bases between. The CDR3 sequence: CASSLAGRLNTEAFF. Here the CDR3 DNA reads TGTGCCAGCAGCTTAGCGGGACGCTTGAACACTGAAGCTTTCTTT.

Here the CDR3 DNA reads TGTGCCAGCAGCTTATCTGACAGGGGCCACTACGAGCAGTACTTC. This sequence encodes CASSLSDRGHYEQYF. V gene TRBV7-3 combines with J gene TRBJ2-7, with 8 bases lining up with TRBD1. CDR3 size: 15 residues. Germline V lookup: CDR1 SGHTA, CDR2 FQGTGA. Trimming removed 2 bases from V and 3 bases from J; junction bases left unmatched: 6.

The chain uses TRBV6-6 and TRBJ1-2; 10 positions agree with TRBD1. V lost 3 bases, J lost 3 bases, and 4 bases stayed unmatched. The germline V gene has CDR1 MNHNY and CDR2 SVGAGI (reference sequence). The CDR3 is 15 residues long. CDR3 in DNA: TGTGCCAGCAGTTATTCCGGGACAGGGGACTATGGCTACACCTTC. Translation gives CASSYSGTGDYGYTF.

This sequence joins TRBV2 and TRBJ2-5; 9 nucleotides match TRBD1. This CDR3 spans 14 amino acids. Per germline, CDR1 SNHLY and CDR2 FYNNEI. Trimming cost V 5 bases and J 3 bases; bases outside gene matches: 4. CDR3 sequence: CASSYDRGKETQYF. The CDR3 coding sequence is TGTGCCAGCAGTTATGACAGGGGGAAAGAGACCCAGTACTTC.

This clone appeared a single time. The chain links TRBV7-2 to TRBJ2-7; weak D call: TRBD2 (7 bases). Germline V lookup: CDR1 SGHTA, CDR2 FQGNSA. There are 16 residues in the CDR3. Between the trimmed V and J ends, which lost 1 base and 0 bases, there was a span of 13 bases. The CDR3 DNA reads as TGTGCCAGCAGCTTAGGAGGGGGGGTCGCCTCCTACGAGCAGTACTTC. Translation: CASSLGGGVASYEQYF. The full variable domain, completed using reference TRBV7-2 and TRBJ2-7, is GAGVSQSPSNKVTEKGKDVELRCDPISGHTALYWYRQSLGQGLEFLIYFQGNSAPDKSGLPSDRFSAERTGGSVSTLTIQRTQQEDSAVYLCASSLGGGVASYEQYFGPGTRLTVT.